This T cell receptor beta chain was captured by sequencing in a study of beta chain features in type 1 diabetes. CD45RO/CCR7/CD25/CD127/CD95/CD27 separated CD4+ naive, central memory, regulatory and stem cell-like memory cells by sorting. Purities over 98% were achieved in all sorted populations. Study-wide points: Within patients, naive, central memory and Treg TCRB repertoires seemed more similar than within healthy donors.

This clone showed up just a few times. The antigen is unknown. With V trimmed by 8 bases and J by 7 bases, 6 bases remained unmatched. Germline CDR1 SGHTA, CDR2 FQGNSA. This CDR3 has 14 amino acids. Expressed TCRB transcripts got sequenced, as all isolated RNA was reverse transcribed. This table comes from immunoSEQ multiplex PCR, and its TCRdb copy is limited to in-frame clones, with some not included. The sample shows about 620,000 clones, 15% of them seen only once. The V call is TRBV7-2, the J call TRBJ2-1; TRBD1 matches at 12 bases. The specimen sequenced was naive CD4+ T cells from blood. This clonotype was obtained from a man between 18 and 35 years old in good health. The CDR3 DNA is TGTGCCAGCCTTCGGGACAGGGGGCTTAATGAGCAGTTCTTC. This sequence encodes CASLRDRGLNEQFF.